This TCR beta chain was found in a study of blood T cell repertoires in COVID-19. Study-wide context: From T cells, B-cell-depleted T cells, or PBMCs came the material, which was cDNA or gDNA.

Participants came from roughly 24 US areas, aged roughly 18 to 89 years. Membership in each cohort depended on participant-reported clinical history. The V and J ends lost 5 bases and 1 base respectively, with 9 bases between them. Germline V gene sequence: CDR1 MNHNY, CDR2 SVGAGI (reference sequence). The CDR3 totals 14 residues. Repertoires were generated with immunoSEQ multiplex PCR, while TCRdb's copy carries only in-frame clones and drops some. The table shows under 250,000 clones, with roughly 90% occurring only once. The sample was PBMCs or T cells enriched from blood (not recorded which). The TCR was taken from a woman aged 25 to 45 with acute COVID-19. The V gene is TRBV6-6, the J gene TRBJ1-3; D uncertain. DNA of the CDR3: TGTGCCAGCAGTCCTTCAGGATCTGGAAACACCATATATTTT. It is translated as CASSPSGSGNTIYF.